The sequence of this T cell receptor beta chain was determined in a study of CD8+ T cells in alopecia areata. Trimming cost V 6 bases and J 5 bases; bases outside gene matches: 1. Germline V gene data show CDR1 as MNHNY and CDR2 as SVGAGI (reference sequence). This CDR3 region has 14 residues. Study-wide results and limits: In scalp samples, resident alphabeta T cells of normal skin are also sequenced. Scalp lesions, especially in alopecia totalis/universalis, had higher clonality than normal scalp.

With regard to this clone: Its matching antigen is unknown.

The investigators collected lesional scalp punch biopsies and peripheral blood from alopecia areata patients. Extracted from the samples, RNA was reverse transcribed into cDNA to serve as the sequencing template. Profiling relied on immunoSEQ multiplex PCR, and the TCRdb table lists in-frame clones only, not all of them. This sample has around 60,000 clones; around 47% occur once, and the top ten carry 45% to 60%. This chain connects TRBV6-6 to TRBJ2-3; 14 positions match TRBD2. Sequencing was done on a sample of NKG2D-low CD8+ T cells sorted from blood. The clonotype comes from a human donor with alopecia areata. The CDR3 protein is CASRGLAGVDTQYF. For the CDR3, the DNA is TGTGCCAGCAGGGGACTAGCGGGAGTAGATACGCAGTATTTT.